This T cell receptor beta chain came from a study of T cells in Graves' hyperthyroidism and ophthalmopathy. Study results and caveats: The model identified upcoming ophthalmopathy a median approximately six months ahead of onset. A model using 13 V-J features told ophthalmopathy apart from stable hyperthyroidism.

Amplified regions were TCR beta CDR3 sequences from RNA transcripts. Primed by the HTBI set, a first-round RT-PCR was run on the TCR CDR3. In TCRdb, the multiplex PCR reads were re-called with MiXCR into one record per CDR3 protein. The table includes hundreds of thousands of distinct CDR3 sequences, about 18% detected once. Exclusion of a patient resulted from uncontrolled infection, other autoimmune disease, pregnancy or lactation. Extraction of PBMCs used approximately 10 ml of fresh peripheral blood. This clonotype has at least ten counts. Its antigen is not identified. Germline-derived CDR1 and CDR2 are SGHAT and FQNNGV. V shed 2 bases and J shed 2 bases, with 6 bases lying between them. The CDR3 has 13 amino acids.

Sample: blood. The V call is TRBV11-2, the J call TRBJ2-5, with D uncertain. This receptor was obtained from an older woman with Graves' ophthalmopathy. The CDR3 DNA sequence: TGTGCCAGCAGCTTAAACACACAAGAGACCCAGTACTTC. This codes for CASSLNTQETQYF. Based on the CDR3 plus reference TRBV11-2 and TRBJ2-5, the full variable domain is EAGVAQSPRYKIIEKRQSVAFWCNPISGHATLYWYQQILGQGPKLLIQFQNNGVVDDSQLPKDRFSAERLKGVDSTLKIQPAKLEDSAVYLCASSLNTQETQYFGPGTRLLVL.